This T cell receptor beta chain appears in the sequencing data of a study of cytomegalovirus exposure and HLA in healthy donors (dated by TCRdb to the late 2010s). Background for the entire study: An earlier analysis of some 600 of the donors reported over 250 Gb of sequence data and approximately 120 million unique TCR beta sequences obtained from about 200 million T cells. Every repertoire in the discovery cohort had been generated on one and the same sequencing platform. HLA typing covered class I and class II loci at four-digit resolution. In addition to the first cohort of around 670 subjects, a separate validation cohort of 130 or so different subjects was used. High-throughput TCR immunosequencing, statistical association of individual TCRs with disease status, and machine learning were combined to predict cytomegalovirus infection status. Of the roughly 400 genotyped donors, 70% to 90% were placed in the genetic ancestry cluster associated with self-reported Caucasian donors. The study aimed to test whether cataloging public T cell receptors could reveal signatures of past pathogen exposure. Donor age, sex, ethnicity and CMV serostatus were collected together with the repertoire data. A handful of DR-DQ haplotypes were handled as single units for association and clustering because linkage in the cohort was strong. The number of typed donors differed by locus: 629-630 for A, B, C, DRB1 and DQB1; 522 for DQA1; around 610 for DPA1; and some 450 for DPB1. On average, around 240,000 unique TCR beta nucleotide sequences were sequenced per donor among a few hundred genotyped donors of the cohort, with approximately 18% of those sequences being non-productive. Using immunosequencing, the study profiled T cell repertoires from 500 to 800 subjects and related those repertoires to cytomegalovirus serostatus. An early release covering over 500 HLA-typed donors comprised approximately 300 gigabases of sequencing data and around 80 million unique TCR sequences. Genome-wide SNP genotypes for about 65% of the 666 donors were used in a later genetic analysis, which treated that subset as a discovery cohort. An earlier analysis of about 620 of the donors applied high-throughput TCR beta sequencing to assess whether each TCR beta V gene segment acted as functional or pseudogenic. Rather than using new phenotypic data, the later analysis identified candidate immune exposures from TCR beta sequences and from how often those sequences occurred across donors. In a later analysis, previously published TCR beta repertoires from 670 or so donors were re-analyzed and high-resolution HLA genotyping was added so that TCR occurrence patterns could be studied. Study-wide findings and limitations: According to a later genetic analysis, donors in an Asian-associated ancestry cluster had fewer N-insertions in productive TCRs than the approximately 690-donor mean. Strong co-occurrence of HLA alleles, especially DR and DQ, made assigning TCR associations to individual alleles difficult. In the study, approximately 150 TCR beta chains were listed as associated with cytomegalovirus. In a later analysis, HLA-associated TCR beta chains showed more clonal expansion and lower generation probabilities than non-associated chains that were equally common. Because HLA typing was missing for some donors at each locus, association tests included only the typed subset. According to a later analysis, parvovirus B19, influenza, CMV and Epstein-Barr virus appeared linked to several top co-occurrence clusters. Broadly in line with IMGT annotations, most TCR beta V segments showed up in productive rearrangements about 87% or about 30% of the time in an earlier analysis of several hundred of the donors. Three of the identified cytomegalovirus-associated TCR beta chains were confirmed in vitro to be specific for cytomegalovirus antigens. For the cohort, immune exposure information was limited to CMV serostatus. Across donors, most TCR sequences were observed very rarely, whereas some public TCRs were present in many individuals. The cohort was sequenced for TCR beta chains only, and without alpha or paired-chain data the features that could be detected were limited. Over 15 rarely observed V segments, including chromosome 9 orphons, were excluded from the earlier analysis of almost 600 of the donors because counts were too low. Some IMGT-functional V segments, including TRBV6-2 and TRBV6-3, could not be told apart with the 87-base-pair reads, so those segments were excluded. An association between a missense DCLRE1C variant and V-gene and J-gene trimming of TCR beta chains was found in a later genetic analysis and replicated in an independent cohort. A group of highly shared sequence variants was considered likely to be a technical artifact of the sequencing pipeline. According to a later analysis, TCR association rates differed among HLA loci, with DRB1 alleles showing the most associated TCRs and HLA-C alleles showing the fewest. At a false discovery rate of 0.05, a later analysis linked 15,000 to 20,000 TCR beta sequences to specific HLA alleles. A further reported finding was that TCR beta sequences accurately predicted the HLA-A and HLA-B alleles for most subjects in the first cohort. Roughly uniform sequencing depth across donors was assumed in presence/absence analyses, although this assumption may not hold. Cytomegalovirus status was reported to be diagnosed by the classifier with high specificity and sensitivity in both the original and validation cohorts. Correlated functional status among segregating V segments might be attributable to linkage disequilibrium, but an unknown experimental factor could not be ruled out. In a later analysis, most CMV-associated TCR beta chains were found to appear HLA-restricted, with HLA associations seemingly driven largely by CMV exposure. The authors suggested that the approach could potentially be generalized to other disease states and immunological phenotypes.

The cohort comprised more than 550 healthy bone marrow donors. All cohort members were sampled while nominally healthy, although unrecorded immune exposures were likely present. The donor was CMV seronegative and was included in the group of hundreds of seronegative cohort members. A peripheral blood sample was provided by each donor, and peripheral blood mononuclear cells were used for TCR beta sequencing. The Qiagen DNeasy Blood Extraction Kit was used to extract genomic DNA from the blood cell samples. Library generation was performed with the immunoSEQ multiplex PCR assay. For the multiplex PCR, a mixture combining 60 forward primers for TCR Vbeta segments and 13 reverse primers for TCR Jbeta segments was used. The CDR3 region of rearranged TCR beta genes was amplified from genomic DNA with a multiplex PCR assay. Amplified TCR beta libraries were sequenced as 87-base-pair reads on the Illumina HiSeq System. Regarding the original processing steps: In a later analysis, tens of millions of unique TCR beta chains were counted across the approximately 670 repertoires, and approximately 11 million of these chains were shared by at least two donors. Raw reads were error-corrected and collapsed into unique sequences with a nearest-neighbor algorithm that merged closely related sequences to remove PCR and sequencing errors. V, D and J gene segments were assigned by aligning CDR3 sequences to IMGT reference sequences. For a sequence to be retained, a match of at least six nucleotides was required to both a V gene segment and a J gene segment. Rearrangements were called productive when the CDR3 lacked stop codons and stayed in frame with V and J; all others were non-productive. CDR3 was defined according to IMGT convention as the region running from the second conserved V-encoded cysteine to the conserved J-encoded phenylalanine. Sequences without an unambiguous match to a single V gene segment were excluded from the earlier analysis of 587 of the donors. An earlier analysis of 587 of the donors called V segments functional above 56.7% productive rearrangements and segregating when the between-donor standard deviation exceeded 5%. A statistical classification framework was built for diagnosing cytomegalovirus status from the catalog of TCR beta chain sequences. A later analysis assigned V and J genes by comparing TCR nucleotide sequences with IMGT/GENE-DB human TR gene sequences. The TCRdist pipeline was used in a later analysis to assign CDR3 sequences and most-parsimonious VDJ recombination scenarios. A later analysis defined each TCR beta chain by its CDR3 amino acid sequence plus V-gene family, and excluded reads lacking a unique V-gene family. To address suspected cross-contamination and a sequencing artifact, a later analysis removed roughly 640 highly shared, low-generation-probability nucleotide sequences. A later analysis calculated a clonal expansion index for each public chain from normalized within-repertoire ranks of inferred template counts. In a later analysis, generation probabilities were computed using a VDJ recombination model fitted to out-of-frame rearrangements, and the results were checked against IGoR. A later analysis scored TCR-TCR, TCR-HLA and TCR-CMV co-occurrence with hypergeometric tests, applying a repertoire-size bias correction to TCR pairs. A later analysis estimated false discovery rates by permuting HLA or CMV assignments 20 times. In a later analysis, co-occurring TCRs were grouped with DBSCAN, and TCRdist sequence similarity was added when clustering was performed within HLA-allele-positive subsets. Repertoires with fewer than 30,000 or more than 120,000 public chains, plus five repertoires with anomalous nucleotide sharing, were excluded from co-occurrence clustering. TCRdb stores this immuneACCESS table with in-frame sequences only. Part of the clones is absent; in the studies checked, under half of the shortfall reflects unresolved V genes, and no reason is known for the rest. V and J calls and clone size are as listed in that table; D and trimming were resolved from the DNA. Recorded for this sample are about 150,000 clones; 8.5% to 10% of them occurred a single time. Under 2% of the sample is held by the ten biggest clonotypes.

About this clone: Its target antigen remains unknown. Base qualities are missing; no much larger clone stands one base away.

Taken from the germline V gene, the CDR1 and CDR2 loops are KGHSH and LQKENI. The CDR3 starts with the cysteine, ends with the phenylalanine, and has 14 residues. Of the read, only the CDR3 DNA is kept; its 42 bases are in frame from base 1. V drops 5 bases and J drops 10 bases, leaving 15 bases in between. Specimen: PBMCs. Here the chain combines TRBV18 and TRBJ1-6, with the D gene too uncertain to name. The receptor's source is a man aged 50 to 59 in good health and CMV-seronegative. The DNA reads as follows: TGTGCCAGCTCATATGACAAGGGAGGCTCACCCCTCCACTTT. It translates as CASSYDKGGSPLHF.